Listed below are T cell receptor beta chains from one sample, sequenced in a study of T cell responses to AZD1222 COVID-19 vaccine. TCRdb's copy holds only in-frame clones and misses some; the assay was immunoSEQ multiplex PCR. The profile shows around 110,000 clones, approximately 90% of them singletons. The input for sequencing was peripheral blood, taken 28 days after the second AZD1222 dose. These receptor sequences come from an adult who received the AZD1222 COVID-19 vaccine. Each CDR3 is given with its conserved first and last residue. The order of the fields is D gene, V gene, J gene, clone size, CDR3 DNA, CDR3 protein. A D gene is named only where the DNA matches it firmly. A clone size is listed for some rows: how often the clone was seen (once, few, many), or a class if it is expanded.

D: NA; V: TRBV19; J: TRBJ1-2; size: once; DNA: TGTGCCAGTAGTACGACCGCTCGAGACTATGGCTACACCTTC; CDR3: CASSTTARDYGYTF
D: TRBD2; V: TRBV7-8; J: TRBJ2-1; size: NA; DNA: TGTGCCAGCAGCTCAAGCGCGGACATAGCGGGAGTGGGCAATGAGCAGTTCTTC; CDR3: CASSSSADIAGVGNEQFF
D: TRBD1; V: TRBV5-1; J: TRBJ1-4; size: NA; DNA: TGCGCCAGCAGCTTGGCAGGGGGCGATGAAAAACTGTTTTTT; CDR3: CASSLAGGDEKLFF
D: NA; V: TRBV5-1; J: TRBJ2-3; size: once; DNA: TGCGCCAGCAGCTTCGGGGCGTTCACAGATACGCAGTATTTT; CDR3: CASSFGAFTDTQYF
D: NA; V: TRBV11-3; J: TRBJ2-1; size: NA; DNA: TGTGCCAGCAGCTTAGGTCAGGGAAGCTACAATGAGCAGTTCTTC; CDR3: CASSLGQGSYNEQFF
D: NA; V: TRBV30; J: TRBJ1-6; size: NA; DNA: TGTGCCTGGAATCCGGGATACGATAATTCACCCCTCCACTTT; CDR3: CAWNPGYDNSPLHF
D: TRBD2; V: TRBV10-3; J: TRBJ2-3; size: NA; DNA: TGTGCCATCAGTGGCGGATCTGCTAGCGGGATTAGCACAGATACGCAGTATTTT; CDR3: CAISGGSASGISTDTQYF
D: NA; V: TRBV27; J: TRBJ2-7; size: NA; DNA: TGTGCCAGCAGTTTACAGGGCGCTACCGAGCAGTACTTC; CDR3: CASSLQGATEQYF
D: NA; V: TRBV7-3; J: TRBJ2-1; size: NA; DNA: TGTGCCAGCAGCTTACTTGGGGTGTCCTACAATGAGCAGTTCTTC; CDR3: CASSLLGVSYNEQFF
D: NA; V: TRBV9; J: TRBJ2-2; size: NA; DNA: TGTGCCAGCAGCGTAGTAGGGGCTACGGGGGAGCTGTTTTTT; CDR3: CASSVVGATGELFF
D: NA; V: TRBV19; J: TRBJ1-1; size: once; DNA: TGTGCCAGTAGTTCCTGGACGGTCGGAGGGACTGAAGCTTTCTTT; CDR3: CASSSWTVGGTEAFF
D: NA; V: TRBV30; J: TRBJ1-6; size: many; DNA: TGTGCCTGGAGTGTAGTACAGTATAATTCACCCCTCCACTTT; CDR3: CAWSVVQYNSPLHF
D: NA; V: TRBV7-2; J: TRBJ1-2; size: NA; DNA: TGTGCCAGCAGCTTAAGGGCCCTCCATGGCTACACCTTC; CDR3: CASSLRALHGYTF
D: TRBD1; V: TRBV10-1; J: TRBJ2-1; size: NA; DNA: TGCGCCAGCAGCTCCGGACAGGGCCTGACGATATTCTTC; CDR3: CASSSGQGLTIFF
D: TRBD2; V: TRBV4-1; J: TRBJ2-1; size: NA; DNA: TGCGCCAGCAGCCAACTGGCGGGAGTGGGTATCTACAATGAGCAGTTCTTC; CDR3: CASSQLAGVGIYNEQFF
D: TRBD2; V: TRBV27; J: TRBJ2-7; size: NA; DNA: TGTGCCAGCAGTTTAGGCCCCCTCTCTAGCGGGAGTTCTGAGCAGTACTTC; CDR3: CASSLGPLSSGSSEQYF